This is a list of T cell receptor beta chains from one sample in a study of blood T cell repertoires in COVID-19. The repertoire was sequenced with immunoSEQ multiplex PCR; TCRdb's copy has only in-frame clones and lacks some. The sample contains 150,000 to 200,000 clones, roughly 80% of which appear only once. Material for sequencing was PBMCs or T cells enriched from blood (not recorded which). Every receptor here comes from a man aged 50 to 60 who had recovered from COVID-19. Each CDR3 is given with its conserved first and last residue. A D gene is named only where the DNA matches it firmly. Clone size is stated in some rows and not others, as once, few, many or a class when expanded.

size: -
V: TRBV12-3/TRBV12-4
J: TRBJ2-7
D: -
length: 11
CDR3: CASSTSYEQYF
DNA: TGTGCCAGCAGCACTTCCTACGAGCAGTACTTC

size: -
V: TRBV5-1
J: TRBJ1-4
D: -
length: 14
CDR3: CASSSTGLDEKLFF
DNA: TGCGCCAGCAGCTCCACAGGTCTGGATGAAAAACTGTTTTTT

size: once
V: TRBV5-1
J: TRBJ2-7
D: -
length: 15
CDR3: CASSLSGTTTYEQYF
DNA: TGCGCCAGCAGCTTATCCGGGACAACTACCTACGAGCAGTACTTC

size: few
V: TRBV6-5
J: TRBJ1-6
D: -
length: 14
CDR3: CASSYSGGNSPLHF
DNA: TGTGCCAGCAGTTACTCCGGGGGGAATTCACCCCTCCACTTT

size: -
V: TRBV7-7
J: TRBJ2-2
D: TRBD1
length: 15
CDR3: CASSIQGANTGELFF
DNA: TGTGCTAGCAGCATCCAGGGGGCTAACACCGGGGAGCTGTTTTTT

size: -
V: TRBV4-1
J: TRBJ2-7
D: -
length: 16
CDR3: CASSQGILRLDYEQYF
DNA: TGCGCCAGCAGCCAAGGAATCCTCAGGTTGGACTACGAGCAGTACTTC

size: -
V: TRBV4-2
J: TRBJ2-3
D: -
length: 16
CDR3: CASSQDRQGGTDTQYF
DNA: TGTGCCAGCAGCCAAGATAGGCAGGGTGGGACAGATACGCAGTATTTT

size: -
V: TRBV9
J: TRBJ2-3
D: TRBD2
length: 17
CDR3: CASSVDGSGVGIDTQYF
DNA: TGTGCCAGCAGCGTAGATGGTAGCGGGGTGGGTATAGATACGCAGTATTTT

size: few
V: TRBV5-1
J: TRBJ2-2
D: -
length: 17
CDR3: CASPPLMDSPNTGELFF
DNA: TGCGCCAGCCCGCCCCTAATGGACAGCCCGAACACCGGGGAGCTGTTTTTT

size: -
V: TRBV4-1
J: TRBJ2-3
D: -
length: 13
CDR3: CASSQDNGGEQYF
DNA: TGCGCCAGCAGCCAAGATAACGGTGGAGAGCAGTATTTT

size: few
V: TRBV9
J: TRBJ1-3
D: -
length: 15
CDR3: CASSVVAGAGNTIYF
DNA: TGTGCCAGCAGCGTAGTCGCAGGGGCTGGAAACACCATATATTTT

size: -
V: TRBV5-1
J: TRBJ1-1
D: TRBD1
length: 15
CDR3: CASSLGDRENTEAFF
DNA: TGCGCCAGCAGCTTGGGGGACAGAGAGAACACTGAAGCTTTCTTT

size: -
V: TRBV18
J: TRBJ2-7
D: -
length: 13
CDR3: CASSQQSTYEQYF
DNA: TGTGCCAGCTCACAACAGAGTACCTACGAGCAGTACTTC

size: -
V: TRBV7-9
J: TRBJ2-3
D: TRBD1
length: 15
CDR3: CASSLGQGQADTQYF
DNA: TGTGCCAGCAGCCTTGGACAGGGTCAGGCAGATACGCAGTATTTT

size: -
V: TRBV10-3
J: TRBJ1-5
D: -
length: 15
CDR3: CAISESIGVNQPQHF
DNA: TGTGCCATCAGTGAGTCGATAGGGGTCAATCAGCCCCAGCATTTT

size: -
V: TRBV28
J: TRBJ1-2
D: -
length: 10
CDR3: CASSPPGYTF
DNA: TGTGCCAGTAGCCCCCCTGGCTACACCTTC

size: -
V: TRBV7-9
J: TRBJ2-5
D: -
length: 15
CDR3: CASSLVMAGIETQYF
DNA: TGTGCCAGCAGCTTAGTTATGGCAGGGATAGAGACCCAGTACTTC

size: -
V: TRBV7-8
J: TRBJ2-3
D: TRBD2
length: 16
CDR3: CASSLLAGGSTDTQYF
DNA: TGTGCCAGCAGCTTACTAGCGGGGGGGAGCACAGATACGCAGTATTTT

size: -
V: TRBV9
J: TRBJ1-6
D: -
length: 14
CDR3: CASSPGPANSPLHF
DNA: TGTGCCAGCAGCCCCGGCCCAGCGAATTCACCCCTCCACTTT

size: -
V: TRBV9
J: TRBJ1-1
D: -
length: 16
CDR3: CASSVVTGLANTEAFF
DNA: TGTGCCAGCAGCGTAGTTACAGGGCTAGCGAACACTGAAGCTTTCTTT

size: -
V: TRBV3-1/TRBV3-2
J: TRBJ2-1
D: -
length: 16
CDR3: CASSQGAGIPYNEQFF
DNA: TGTGCCAGCAGCCAAGGAGCAGGGATACCCTACAATGAGCAGTTCTTC

size: once
V: TRBV28
J: TRBJ2-3
D: TRBD2
length: 15
CDR3: CASSSTSGGTDTQYF
DNA: TGTGCCAGCAGTAGTACTAGCGGGGGCACAGATACGCAGTATTTT

size: -
V: TRBV29-1
J: TRBJ2-2
D: -
length: 14
CDR3: CSARDGSRTGELFF
DNA: TGCAGCGCCCGGGACGGGAGTCGGACCGGGGAGCTGTTTTTT

size: -
V: TRBV6-5
J: TRBJ2-7
D: TRBD1
length: 12
CDR3: CAGQGSPYEQYF
DNA: TGTGCCGGACAGGGTTCCCCCTACGAGCAGTACTTC

size: -
V: TRBV7-7
J: TRBJ2-1
D: TRBD1
length: 15
CDR3: CASSTDRVPHNEQFF
DNA: TGTGCTAGCAGCACTGACAGGGTGCCTCACAATGAGCAGTTCTTC

size: -
V: TRBV11-2
J: TRBJ1-5
D: TRBD1
length: 15
CDR3: CASSLDRGPNQPQHF
DNA: TGTGCCAGCAGCTTAGACAGGGGGCCCAATCAGCCCCAGCATTTT

size: -
V: TRBV7-6
J: TRBJ1-2
D: TRBD1
length: 16
CDR3: CASSLGGQGAGYGYTF
DNA: TGTGCCAGCAGCTTAGGAGGACAGGGGGCCGGCTATGGCTACACCTTC

size: -
V: TRBV15
J: TRBJ1-1
D: TRBD1
length: 14
CDR3: CATSRVGGYTEAFF
DNA: TGTGCCACCAGCAGAGTAGGGGGCTACACTGAAGCTTTCTTT

size: -
V: TRBV9
J: TRBJ1-5
D: -
length: 14
CDR3: CASSVGGSNQPQHF
DNA: TGTGCCAGCAGCGTAGGCGGGAGCAATCAGCCCCAGCATTTT

size: -
V: TRBV18
J: TRBJ1-6
D: TRBD1
length: 16
CDR3: CASSPATGGFGSPLHF
DNA: TGTGCCAGCTCACCTGCGACAGGGGGATTTGGCTCACCCCTCCACTTT

size: -
V: TRBV27
J: TRBJ2-3
D: TRBD2
length: 19
CDR3: CASSLRGRGGRSGPDTQYF
DNA: TGTGCCAGCAGTTTAAGGGGGCGGGGGGGCCGGTCAGGCCCAGATACGCAGTATTTT

size: once
V: TRBV7-9
J: TRBJ1-6
D: -
length: 16
CDR3: CASSLVPREADSPLHF
DNA: TGTGCCAGCAGCTTAGTTCCCAGGGAGGCGGATTCACCCCTCCACTTT

size: few
V: TRBV9
J: TRBJ2-7
D: -
length: 14
CDR3: CASSVGQATYEQYF
DNA: TGTGCCAGCAGCGTAGGGCAGGCTACCTACGAGCAGTACTTC

size: -
V: TRBV7-9
J: TRBJ2-7
D: TRBD1
length: 17
CDR3: CASSSSLGGTGGYEQYF
DNA: TGTGCCAGCAGCAGCAGCTTAGGAGGGACAGGGGGCTACGAGCAGTACTTC

size: -
V: TRBV28
J: TRBJ1-2
D: TRBD1
length: 13
CDR3: CASSPTGTYGYTF
DNA: TGTGCCAGCAGCCCGACAGGGACCTATGGCTACACCTTC

size: -
V: TRBV7-2
J: TRBJ2-3
D: TRBD2
length: 16
CDR3: CASSPWTSGGANTQYF
DNA: TGTGCCAGCAGCCCCTGGACTAGCGGGGGGGCAAACACGCAGTATTTT

size: once
V: TRBV7-2
J: TRBJ2-5
D: -
length: 15
CDR3: CASSLTGFLQETQYF
DNA: TGTGCCAGCAGCTTAACAGGGTTTCTCCAAGAGACCCAGTACTTC

size: -
V: TRBV4-3
J: TRBJ2-7
D: -
length: 16
CDR3: CASSQDSNDILYEQYF
DNA: TGCGCCAGCAGCCAAGATAGTAACGACATCCTCTACGAGCAGTACTTC

size: -
V: TRBV11-2
J: TRBJ1-1
D: TRBD1
length: 16
CDR3: CASSLVSTGGAGRAFF
DNA: TGTGCCAGCAGCTTAGTATCGACAGGGGGCGCGGGTAGGGCTTTCTTT

size: -
V: TRBV6-6
J: TRBJ2-3
D: TRBD2
length: 14
CDR3: CASTPFTSGNTQYF
DNA: TGTGCCAGCACGCCTTTCACTAGCGGCAATACGCAGTATTTT

size: -
V: TRBV18
J: TRBJ2-7
D: -
length: 12
CDR3: CASSPMGAEQYF
DNA: TGTGCCAGCTCACCTATGGGAGCCGAGCAGTACTTC

size: -
V: TRBV7-2
J: TRBJ1-2
D: TRBD1
length: 14
CDR3: CASSENRGLIGYTF
DNA: TGTGCCAGCAGCGAAAACAGGGGTTTGATCGGCTACACCTTC

size: -
V: TRBV2
J: TRBJ2-1
D: TRBD1
length: 15
CDR3: CASSVKGAVYNEQFF
DNA: TGTGCCAGCAGTGTTAAGGGGGCCGTGTACAATGAGCAGTTCTTC

size: -
V: TRBV2
J: TRBJ2-2
D: -
length: 13
CDR3: CASSRRDTGELFF
DNA: TGTGCCAGCAGTCGGCGGGACACCGGGGAGCTGTTTTTT

size: -
V: TRBV9
J: TRBJ2-4
D: TRBD2
length: 16
CDR3: CASSVEGSGGENIQYF
DNA: TGTGCCAGCAGCGTAGAGGGTAGCGGGGGAGAAAACATTCAGTACTTC